The source of this T cell receptor beta chain is a study of OX40 agonist ivuxolimab in advanced cancers. Study as a whole: Hepatocellular carcinoma, melanoma, renal cell or head and neck cancer was diagnosed in the dose-escalation patients. The eligibility criteria allowed prior anti-PD-1, anti-PD-L1 or anti-CTLA-4 therapy, and around 40% had some.

Blood sampling took place at baseline, cycle 4 day 1, and cycle 7 day 1. V lost 4 bases, J lost 4 bases, and 12 bases stayed unmatched. Germline assignment: CDR1 LGHNA and CDR2 YSLEER. The CDR3 consists of 16 residues. Repertoires were generated with immunoSEQ multiplex PCR, while TCRdb's copy carries only in-frame clones and drops some. This sample has roughly 74,000 clones, with approximately 90% found just once. With regard to this clone: The antigen remains undetermined.

Regarding the study as a whole: Among expanded peripheral T cells, antigen specificity went undetermined.

The sequence came from an adult with an advanced solid tumor such as melanoma, head and neck, liver or kidney cancer. J is TRBJ1-1 and V is TRBV4-3, with 7 bases that match TRBD1. Sequences were derived from CD4+ or CD8+ T cells sorted from blood, sampled in a trial of the OX40 agonist ivuxolimab. The CDR3 protein is CASSPGGEALSTEAFF. The CDR3 nucleotides read TGCGCCAGCAGCCCAGGGGGGGAGGCATTGAGCACTGAAGCTTTCTTT.